This T cell receptor (beta chain) is from a study of spatial heterogeneity in lung cancer. Findings and limits, study-wide: Tumor mutation count correlated with how many alpha and beta TCRs expanded intratumorally.

The time point is: sample taken at primary tumor resection. Whole RNA, isolated from tumor, nontumor lung or frozen PBMC, was sequenced without prior sorting. The length of the CDR3 is 17 residues. In germline, CDR1 is SGHTA, CDR2 FQGNSA. V was shortened by 5 bases and J by 6 bases, with 23 bases between the two germline ends. MiXCR was run by TCRdb on the 5' RACE reads, yielding one entry per CDR3 protein. The sample contains about 3,000 distinct CDR3 sequences, roughly 10% of which appear only once. Sample share makes this clonotype medium-sized. Its antigen is unknown. The clonotype was recovered from a male donor with early-stage non-small cell lung cancer. V is TRBV7-2 and J is TRBJ1-5, with TRBD1 as a possible D gene (6 bases). This specimen was lung tumor tissue, taken at surgery. CDR3 sequence reads: CASSPLGSRGLVQPQHF. Here the CDR3 DNA reads TGTGCCAGCAGCCCCCTGGGGAGCAGGGGCCTAGTTCAGCCCCAGCATTTT.